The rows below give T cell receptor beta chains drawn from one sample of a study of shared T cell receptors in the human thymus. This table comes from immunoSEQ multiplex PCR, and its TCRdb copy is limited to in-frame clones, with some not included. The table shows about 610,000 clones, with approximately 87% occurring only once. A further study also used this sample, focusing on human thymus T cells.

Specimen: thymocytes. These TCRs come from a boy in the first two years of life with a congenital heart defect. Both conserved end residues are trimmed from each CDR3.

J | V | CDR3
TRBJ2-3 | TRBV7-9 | ASSFSSGDTDTQY
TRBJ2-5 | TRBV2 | ASSQSRTSGMGAETQY
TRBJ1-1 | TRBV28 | ASSRDRDNTEAF
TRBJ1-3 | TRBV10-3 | AISEFSVSGNTIY
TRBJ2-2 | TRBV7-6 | ASSLLAGGPATGELF
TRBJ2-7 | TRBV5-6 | ASSLTGGRTYEQY
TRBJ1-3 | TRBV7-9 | ASSFWTGKTGNTIY
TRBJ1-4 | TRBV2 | ASSERGGPNEKLF
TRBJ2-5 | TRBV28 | ASIPRDRQGAETQY
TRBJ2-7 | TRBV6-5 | ASSSSELHYEQY
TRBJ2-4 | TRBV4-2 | ASSQVGTSGTLVGKNIQY